This entry describes one T cell receptor (beta chain). Its antigen is undetermined. The sample originates from a study of T cells in Graves' hyperthyroidism and ophthalmopathy. Study context: Peripheral blood samples were taken at initial diagnosis, prior to any treatment. Study observations and caveats: Most thyroid clonotypes expanded above 0.001 were also detected in blood.

Criteria for exclusion of patients were uncontrolled infection, other autoimmune disease, pregnancy or lactation. The PBMCs were taken from about 10 ml of fresh peripheral blood. Researchers took RNA transcripts and amplified the TCR beta CDR3 regions from them. Initially, a first-round RT-PCR of the TCR CDR3 employed the HTBI primer set. A single record per CDR3 protein comes from TCRdb applying MiXCR to the multiplex PCR reads. The table includes some 760,000 distinct CDR3 sequences, roughly 15% detected once. Germline loops: CDR1 SGDLS, CDR2 YYNGEE. This CDR3 is 15 amino acids long. V was clipped by 0 bases and J by 4 bases, with 13 bases between them.

The genes are TRBV9 and TRBJ1-2, with D unclear. Sequencing used blood. This receptor was taken from a young woman with Graves' hyperthyroidism. CDR3 loop: CASSVGQRVPYGYTF. In DNA, the CDR3 is TGTGCCAGCAGCGTAGGGCAAAGGGTTCCCTATGGCTACACCTTC.